This T cell receptor (beta chain) was retrieved from a study of CD8+ T cells in alopecia areata. Points from the study as a whole: Affected scalp, especially in alopecia totalis/universalis, had a higher clonality than normal scalp did. While tofacitinib was given, many expanded lesional clones persisted in scalp and blood.

Trimming took 6 bases from V and 5 from J; bases not matched to a gene: 8. The CDR3 is 14 amino acids. CDR1 MNHEY and CDR2 SVGAGI come from the germline V gene. Investigators isolated RNA and reverse transcribed it into cDNA to act as the sequencing template. Sequencing was performed with immunoSEQ multiplex PCR; in TCRdb, only in-frame clones are kept and a portion is missing. The sample shows approximately 150,000 clones, approximately 60% of them seen only once. As for treatment: oral pan-JAK inhibitor, 5-10 mg twice daily. Both peripheral blood and punch biopsies of lesional scalp skin were obtained from patients who had alopecia areata. A few counts support this clone. Its antigen remains unidentified.

The sample here was CD4+ T cells sorted from blood, taken at week 24, from a patient treated with tofacitinib. This receptor was taken from a human donor with alopecia areata. This sequence joins TRBV6-5 and TRBJ2-7; 9 bases are shared with TRBD1. The CDR3 protein is CASRPGTGWNEQYF. CDR3 nucleotide sequence: TGTGCCAGCAGACCAGGGACAGGGTGGAACGAGCAGTACTTC.